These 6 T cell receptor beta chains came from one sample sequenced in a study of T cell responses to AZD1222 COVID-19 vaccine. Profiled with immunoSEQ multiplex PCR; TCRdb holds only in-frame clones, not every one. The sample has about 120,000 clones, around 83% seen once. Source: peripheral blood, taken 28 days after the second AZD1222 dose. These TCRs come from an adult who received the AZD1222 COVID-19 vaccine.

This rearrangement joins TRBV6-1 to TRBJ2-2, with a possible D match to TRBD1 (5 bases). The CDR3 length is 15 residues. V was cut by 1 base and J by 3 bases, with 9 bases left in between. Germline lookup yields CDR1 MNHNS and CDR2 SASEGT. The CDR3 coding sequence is TGTGCCAGCAGTGAAGGGGTCAGGGACACCGGGGAGCTGTTTTTT. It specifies CASSEGVRDTGELFF.

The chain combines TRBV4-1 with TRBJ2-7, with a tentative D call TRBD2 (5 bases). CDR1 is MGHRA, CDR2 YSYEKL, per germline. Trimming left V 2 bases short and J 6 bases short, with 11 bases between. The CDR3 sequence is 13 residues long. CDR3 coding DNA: TGCGCCAGCAGCCAAATATTAGCGTTCGAGCAGTACTTC. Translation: CASSQILAFEQYF.

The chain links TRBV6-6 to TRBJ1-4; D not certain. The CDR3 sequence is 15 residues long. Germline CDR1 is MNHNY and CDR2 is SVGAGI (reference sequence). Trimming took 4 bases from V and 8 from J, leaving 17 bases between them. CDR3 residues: CASSLADEFGEKLFF. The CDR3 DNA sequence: TGTGCCAGCAGTTTGGCGGATGAATTTGGGGAAAAACTGTTTTTT.

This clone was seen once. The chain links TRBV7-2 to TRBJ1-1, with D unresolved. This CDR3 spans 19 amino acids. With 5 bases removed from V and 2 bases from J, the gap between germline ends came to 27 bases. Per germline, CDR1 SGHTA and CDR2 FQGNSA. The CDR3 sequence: CASSRRLSLTPVTNTEAFF. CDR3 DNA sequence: TGTGCCAGCAGCCGCCGGTTGTCATTGACACCCGTTACAAACACTGAAGCTTTCTTT.

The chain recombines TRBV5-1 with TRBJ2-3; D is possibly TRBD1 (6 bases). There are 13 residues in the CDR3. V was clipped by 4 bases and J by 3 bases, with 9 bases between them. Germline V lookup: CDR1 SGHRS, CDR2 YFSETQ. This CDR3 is CASSVQGTDTQYF. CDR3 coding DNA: TGCGCCAGCAGCGTACAGGGAACAGATACGCAGTATTTT.

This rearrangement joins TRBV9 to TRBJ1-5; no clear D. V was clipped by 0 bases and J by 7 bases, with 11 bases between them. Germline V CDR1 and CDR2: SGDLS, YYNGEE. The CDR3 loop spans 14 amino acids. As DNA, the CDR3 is TGTGCCAGCAGCGTAGACTCATCGGGGCAGCCCCAGCATTTT. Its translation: CASSVDSSGQPQHF.